This passage covers 18 T cell receptor beta chains from one sample sequenced in a study of blood T cell repertoires in COVID-19. Assay: immunoSEQ multiplex PCR; the TCRdb copy retains only in-frame clones and omits some. The sample records approximately 300,000 clones, around 83% being singletons. The sequencing input was peripheral blood. The receptors were gathered from a woman between 50 and 59 years old with acute or convalescent COVID-19.

This clone was detected a few times. The chain has TRBV5-1 and TRBJ2-5; D is perhaps TRBD2 (5 bases). The CDR3 spans 13 residues. Trimming removed 5 bases at V and 2 bases at J, with 10 bases between. Germline V gene sequence: CDR1 SGHRS, CDR2 YFSETQ. In DNA, the CDR3 is TGCGCCAGCAGAAAGGAGGTACAAGAGACCCAGTACTTC. As protein: CASRKEVQETQYF.

The chain joins TRBV24-1 to TRBJ2-7; TRBD2 aligns across 10 bases. The germline V gene has CDR1 KGHDR and CDR2 SFDVKD. Germline trimming cut 4 bases from V and 5 bases from J; bases unmatched to any gene: 22. This CDR3 is 20 amino acids long. CDR3 coding DNA: TGTGCCACCAGTGAGGGATTACTAGCGGGACATAAAGATTTGGGTGACGAGCAGTACGTC. Residues: CATSEGLLAGHKDLGDEQYV.

V usage is TRBV28 and J usage is TRBJ1-5; 9 bases map to TRBD1. Germline V gene sequence: CDR1 MDHEN, CDR2 SYDVKM. Trimming cost V 6 bases and J 9 bases; bases outside gene matches: 6. CDR3 length: 13 residues. The CDR3 is CASSSDRGRPQHF. For the CDR3, the DNA is TGTGCCAGCAGCTCAGACAGGGGGAGGCCCCAGCATTTT.

The J gene is TRBJ2-3, the V gene TRBV6-1; 10 bases map to TRBD2. Germline V gene lookup returns CDR1 MNHNS and CDR2 SASEGT. With 4 bases clipped from V and 5 bases from J, the junction kept 9 bases outside the gene matches. The CDR3 extends over 16 amino acids. This CDR3 is CASSASGGFWGDTQYF. In nucleotides, the CDR3 is TGTGCCAGCAGTGCTAGCGGGGGCTTCTGGGGAGATACGCAGTATTTT.

This clone was seen a single time. The sample carries other DNA sequences with the same CDR3. This sequence joins TRBV7-9 and TRBJ1-1, with TRBD1 identical over 7 bases. V shed 1 base, J shed 1 base, and the junction held 0 bases outside the gene matches. The CDR3 totals 14 residues. CDR1 and CDR2 (germline): SEHNR, FQNEAQ (reference sequence). CDR3 amino acids: CASSLGQGNTEAFF. In nucleotides, the CDR3 is TGTGCCAGCAGCTTAGGACAGGGGAACACTGAAGCTTTCTTT.

The V gene is TRBV25-1, the J gene TRBJ2-7; 7 bases are shared with TRBD2. Looked up from germline, CDR1 is MGHDK and CDR2 is SYGVNS. The V segment lost 5 bases and the J segment 3 bases; nucleotides outside the gene matches: 13. The CDR3 has 16 residues. The CDR3, as DNA: TGTGCCAGCAGTACCCCCCTCGGGGCGGGGGTCTACGAGCAGTACTTC. This gives the protein CASSTPLGAGVYEQYF.

The CDR3 loop is CASSDPGTGNTIYF. The CDR3 coding sequence is TGTGCCAGCAGTGACCCAGGGACTGGAAACACCATATATTTT. The chain carries TRBV6-1 and TRBJ1-3; tentatively, D is TRBD1 (5 bases). The germline V gene has CDR1 MNHNS and CDR2 SASEGT. This CDR3 contains 14 residues. Trimming stripped 3 bases from V and 2 bases from J, with 8 bases between.

The chain is built from TRBV6-4 and TRBJ2-3, with a possible D match to TRBD2 (6 bases). Trimming stripped 7 bases from V and 6 bases from J, with 17 bases between. Germline V gene lookup returns CDR1 MRHNA and CDR2 SNTAGT. This CDR3 is 14 amino acids long. The CDR3 protein is CASTPSTEGDTQYF. The CDR3 DNA follows: TGTGCCAGCACCCCTTCCACGGAGGGCGATACGCAGTATTTT.

The V gene is TRBV7-9, the J gene TRBJ2-4; 8 positions match TRBD1. CDR3 length: 13 amino acids. Germline CDR1 SEHNR, CDR2 FQNEAQ (reference sequence). V lost 5 bases, J lost 6 bases, and 3 bases stayed unmatched. CDR3 loop: CASSLGQGNIQYF. DNA for the CDR3: TGTGCCAGCAGCCTAGGACAGGGAAACATTCAGTACTTC. Full variable domain (remainder filled in from reference TRBV7-9 and TRBJ2-4): DTGVSQNPRHKITKRGQNVTFRCDPISEHNRLYWYRQTLGQGPEFLTYFQNEAQLEKSRLLSDRFSAERPKGSFSTLEIQRTEQGDSAMYLCASSLGQGNIQYFGAGTRLSVL.

CDR3: CAWAQGQPGANVLTF. The DNA for the CDR3 is TGTGCCTGGGCACAGGGACAGCCTGGGGCCAACGTCCTGACTTTC. V is TRBV30 and J is TRBJ2-6; 7 nucleotides agree with TRBD1. After removal of 5 bases from V and 2 bases from J, the junction contained 6 bases not matched to a gene. The CDR3 runs to 15 residues. Germline values: CDR1 GTSNPN, CDR2 SVGIG (reference sequence).

The J gene is TRBJ1-1, the V gene TRBV12-5; D uncertain. The germline gives CDR1 LGHNT, CDR2 FRNRAP. The CDR3 consists of 14 residues. V lost 4 bases, J lost 1 base, and 10 bases lay in between. Here the CDR3 reads CASGSRRQNTEAFF. The CDR3 DNA reads as TGTGCTAGTGGTTCCAGGCGACAGAACACTGAAGCTTTCTTT.

The chain couples TRBV5-1 to TRBJ2-3, with 8 nucleotides matching TRBD1. Germline V lookup: CDR1 SGHRS, CDR2 YFSETQ. This CDR3 comprises 15 residues. After removal of 2 bases from V and 3 bases from J, the junction contained 5 bases not matched to a gene. This CDR3 reads CASSFQGARTDTQYF. Here the CDR3 DNA reads TGCGCCAGCAGCTTCCAGGGGGCGCGGACAGATACGCAGTATTTT.

V usage is TRBV2 and J usage is TRBJ1-4; 7 bases align to TRBD1. There are 18 residues in the CDR3. The V segment lost 6 bases and the J segment 0 bases; nucleotides outside the gene matches: 13. Looked up from germline, CDR1 is SNHLY and CDR2 is FYNNEI. The CDR3 sequence: CASRAPGQSRSTNEKLFF. The CDR3 bases are TGTGCCAGCAGGGCACCGGGACAGAGCAGATCAACTAATGAAAAACTGTTTTTT.

This clone was counted a few times. The rearrangement uses TRBV4-2 and TRBJ1-4; D unclear. The germline CDR1 and CDR2 sequences are LGHNA and YNFKEQ. The CDR3 consists of 15 residues. V was cut by 4 bases and J by 8 bases, with 17 bases left in between. CDR3 in amino acids: CASSPSEVDFEKLFF. The CDR3 nucleotides are TGTGCCAGCAGCCCTTCTGAAGTAGATTTCGAAAAACTGTTTTTT.

This clone has a handful of counts. The chain carries TRBV10-3 and TRBJ1-4; D is perhaps TRBD1 (5 bases). Germline assignment: CDR1 ENHRY and CDR2 SYGVKD. Trimming took 0 bases from V and 8 from J, leaving 10 bases between them. This CDR3 is built from 14 residues. The CDR3 DNA follows: TGTGCCATCAGTGAGTCGCGGGGGTGGGAAAAACTGTTTTTT. It is translated as CAISESRGWEKLFF.

The rearrangement uses TRBV11-2 and TRBJ1-1, with D hard to call. The CDR3 is 13 residues long. The ends were cut back, 1 base at V and 8 bases at J, with 11 bases in the middle. From germline, CDR1 is SGHAT and CDR2 FQNNGV. In DNA form, the CDR3 reads TGTGCCAGCAGCTTAGGAGCCCCTTTGGAAGCTTTCTTT. It specifies CASSLGAPLEAFF.

This chain uses TRBV9 with TRBJ2-3; tentatively, D is TRBD2 (5 bases). V lost 0 bases and J 6 bases, leaving 14 bases between the germline ends. Germline loops: CDR1 SGDLS, CDR2 YYNGEE. The CDR3 is 15 amino acids. CDR3 region: CASSVAPEVVDTQYF. The CDR3 DNA reads TGTGCCAGCAGCGTAGCTCCGGAGGTCGTGGATACGCAGTATTTT.

The chain links TRBV29-1 to TRBJ2-5, with D tentatively TRBD1 (5 bases). The length of the CDR3 is 12 residues. Germline lookup yields CDR1 SQVTM and CDR2 ANQGSEA. V lost 4 bases and J lost 5, with 11 bases in between. The CDR3 loop reads CSVGAGLETQYF. DNA for the CDR3: TGCAGCGTTGGGGCAGGGCTGGAGACCCAGTACTTC.